This T cell receptor beta chain was identified during a study of early T cells in non-severe SARS-CoV-2 infection. This clonotype was observed a few times. TCRdb processed the 5' RACE reads anew with MiXCR; each CDR3 protein has one entry. This table holds some 71,000 distinct CDR3 sequences, more than 8% found once. With 3 bases removed from V and 8 bases from J, the gap between germline ends came to 14 bases. Per the germline V gene, CDR1 is DFQATT and CDR2 is SNEGSKA (reference sequence). The CDR3 totals 13 residues. The origin of this receptor is an adult who was a healthcare worker with PCR-confirmed SARS-CoV-2 infection or an uninfected control (not recorded which). The specimen was whole blood, collected at baseline. This chain connects TRBV20-1 to TRBJ2-1, with D hard to call. DNA for the CDR3: TGCAGTGCTAGTAGGCCACCCCGCTATGAGCAGTTCTTC. Its protein product is CSASRPPRYEQFF.